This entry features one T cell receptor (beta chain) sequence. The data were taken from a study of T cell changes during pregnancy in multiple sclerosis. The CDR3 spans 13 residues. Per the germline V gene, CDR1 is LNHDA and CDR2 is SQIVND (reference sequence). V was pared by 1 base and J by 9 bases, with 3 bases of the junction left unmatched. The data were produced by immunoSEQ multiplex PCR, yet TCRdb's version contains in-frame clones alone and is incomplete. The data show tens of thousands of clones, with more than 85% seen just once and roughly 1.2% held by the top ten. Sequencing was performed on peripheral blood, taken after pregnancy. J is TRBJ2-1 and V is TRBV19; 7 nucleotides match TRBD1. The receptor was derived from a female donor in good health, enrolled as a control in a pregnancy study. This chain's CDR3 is CASSIGGGSEQFF. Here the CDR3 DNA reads TGTGCCAGTAGTATAGGAGGGGGCAGTGAGCAGTTCTTC.